This T cell receptor (beta chain) came from a study of T-cell memory formation after mild COVID-19. In the study overall: TCR clusters were mostly donor specific. Study results and limitations: Some clones that responded were present in memory (sampled pre-infection), which suggests cross-reactive memory joined.

Germline values: CDR1 SGHTA, CDR2 FQGNSA. Trimming removed 1 base from V and 5 bases from J, with 2 bases in between. CDR3 length equals 11 residues. Barcoded TCR alpha and TCR beta cDNA libraries with UMIs came from 5'RACE using constant-segment primers. In TCRdb, the 5' RACE reads were re-called with MiXCR into one record per CDR3 protein. The sample lists 350,000 to 450,000 distinct CDR3 sequences; 20% to 25% were seen once. This clonotype has at least ten counts. The antigen remains undetermined. Sequenced input: PBMCs or a T cell subset sorted from them (not recorded which). This rearrangement joins TRBV7-2 to TRBJ2-5, with unresolved D. This receptor was taken from an adult woman who had mild COVID-19 (a few samples of this study predate the infection). Cell type and time point are not known. The CDR3 DNA reads as TGTGCCAGCAGCTTAGTGGAGACCCAGTACTTC. This encodes CASSLVETQYF.